The 14 T cell receptor beta chains below were found in one sample sequenced in a study of blood T cell repertoires in COVID-19. Some clones are missing from TCRdb's copy, which holds only in-frame ones; the method was immunoSEQ multiplex PCR. The sample includes roughly 150,000 clones, 75% to 90% seen only once; the top ten take around 5%. Sequenced input: PBMCs or T cells enriched from blood (not recorded which). These receptors were collected from a man between 70 and 80 years old who had been exposed to COVID-19.

The chain combines TRBV12-3 or TRBV12-4 with TRBJ1-4; D gene unclear. This CDR3 region has 12 residues. V lost 3 bases, J lost 10 bases, and 9 bases lay in between. The CDR3 DNA reads as TGTGCCAGCAGTTTTCGGGTCGGAAAACTGTTTTTT. Encoded protein: CASSFRVGKLFF.

The chain combines TRBV6-5 with TRBJ1-2; tentative D call: TRBD1 (5 bases). Trimming removed 6 bases from V and 4 bases from J, with 12 bases in between. From germline, CDR1 is MNHEY and CDR2 SVGAGI. There are 13 residues in the CDR3. The CDR3 DNA is TGTGCCAGCAGCCCGATCGGGGGCTATGGCTACACCTTC. Protein: CASSPIGGYGYTF.

This chain uses TRBV18 with TRBJ1-5, with a possible D match to TRBD1 (5 bases). CDR1 is KGHSH, CDR2 LQKENI, per germline. V lost 2 bases and J 7 bases, leaving 12 bases between the germline ends. The CDR3 runs 14 residues. CDR3 sequence (DNA): TGTGCCAGCTCACCATCCGGGGACTGGCAGCCCCAGCATTTT. Its protein product is CASSPSGDWQPQHF.

This clone has just a few counts. The V and J genes are TRBV5-5 and TRBJ1-1, with TRBD1 matching over 8 bases. The CDR3 contains 13 residues. J lost 10 bases, V lost 5 bases, and 10 bases had no gene match. Germline values: CDR1 SGHKS, CDR2 YYEKEE (reference sequence). The DNA for the CDR3 is TGTGCCAGCAGTCCTCCGGACAGGGTTGTAGCTTTCTTT. Encoded protein: CASSPPDRVVAFF.

V and J are TRBV28 and TRBJ2-7, with D possibly being TRBD1 (5 bases). The CDR3 extends over 13 amino acids. V was trimmed by 3 bases and J by 6 bases, leaving 12 bases between them. Germline values: CDR1 MDHEN, CDR2 SYDVKM. CDR3 DNA sequence: TGTGCCAGCAGTTTGGGCAGGGCCAGCGAGCAGTACTTC. Its translation: CASSLGRASEQYF.

This clone appeared a single time. The chain joins TRBV9 to TRBJ1-1; D is undetermined. In germline, CDR1 is SGDLS, CDR2 YYNGEE. This CDR3 comprises 15 residues. Trimming took 4 bases from V and 0 from J, leaving 13 bases between them. In DNA form, the CDR3 reads TGTGCCAGCAGCCCACCCGCGGGGATGAACACTGAAGCTTTCTTT. This sequence encodes CASSPPAGMNTEAFF.

The V and J genes are TRBV11-2 and TRBJ2-1; 7 positions match TRBD1. CDR3 size: 15 residues. The ends lost 2 bases at V and 5 bases at J; junction bases unmatched: 6. Germline loops: CDR1 SGHAT, CDR2 FQNNGV. The CDR3 here is CASSLRQGKNNEQFF. The CDR3, as DNA: TGTGCCAGCAGCTTAAGACAGGGAAAAAACAATGAGCAGTTCTTC.

The rearrangement links TRBV4-1 to TRBJ1-5; D ambiguous. V gave up 4 bases and J gave up 0 bases, with 10 bases separating them. CDR1 and CDR2 from the germline V gene are MGHRA and YSYEKL. CDR3 length equals 15 residues. In DNA form, the CDR3 reads TGCGCCAGCAGCCCGACTGAGGGTAGCAATCAGCCCCAGCATTTT. This encodes CASSPTEGSNQPQHF.

The V gene is TRBV29-1, the J gene TRBJ2-1, with 7 bases lining up with TRBD1. The CDR3 has 14 amino acids. CDR1 is SQVTM and CDR2 is ANQGSEA in the germline V gene. V shed 2 bases and J 4 bases; nucleotides not matched to a gene: 5. CDR3 coding DNA: TGCAGCGTTGAAATGGGGACAGTTTACAATGAGCAGTTCTTC. It translates to CSVEMGTVYNEQFF.

The V call is TRBV24-1, the J call TRBJ2-3, with 11 bases that match TRBD1. Trimming removed 2 bases from V and 1 base from J; junction bases left unmatched: 1. Germline CDR1 reads KGHDR; CDR2 reads SFDVKD. This CDR3 contains 16 residues. This CDR3 reads CATSDWTGGRTDTQYF. CDR3 bases: TGTGCCACCAGTGATTGGACAGGGGGCCGCACAGATACGCAGTATTTT.

Note on this clone: The identical CDR3 is also encoded by other nucleotide sequences in the sample. The V and J genes are TRBV18 and TRBJ1-5, with 7 bases that match TRBD1. Germline V lookup: CDR1 KGHSH, CDR2 LQKENI. The CDR3 covers 13 residues. J gave up 4 bases and V 3 bases, and 0 bases lay outside the gene matches. This chain's CDR3 is CASSPGQNQPQHF. The CDR3 DNA follows: TGTGCCAGCTCACCGGGACAGAATCAGCCCCAGCATTTT.

The chain links TRBV12-3 or TRBV12-4 to TRBJ2-2, with D uncertain. The CDR3 covers 13 residues. The V end was cut by 3 bases, the J end by 3 bases, with 5 bases between. The CDR3 nucleotides read TGTGCCAGCAGTTTCGTTGACACCGGGGAGCTGTTTTTT. Translated, it gives CASSFVDTGELFF.

The chain couples TRBV19 to TRBJ1-5, with D perhaps TRBD1 (6 bases). V lost 5 bases and J 6 bases, leaving 17 bases between the germline ends. The CDR3 extends over 15 amino acids. Germline assignment: CDR1 LNHDA and CDR2 SQIVND (reference sequence). CDR3: CASSSDSADGQPQHF. The CDR3 nucleotides read TGTGCCAGTAGTTCGGACAGCGCTGATGGTCAGCCCCAGCATTTT.

J is TRBJ2-1 and V is TRBV5-1, with 7 bases that match TRBD2. V was clipped by 2 bases and J by 4 bases; unmatched bases: 3. The CDR3 has 14 residues. Germline values: CDR1 SGHRS, CDR2 YFSETQ. CDR3 loop: CASSFGGGYNEQFF. DNA of the CDR3: TGCGCCAGCAGCTTTGGGGGAGGGTACAATGAGCAGTTCTTC.